This T cell receptor beta chain came from a study of blood T cell repertoires in COVID-19. Study summary: The United States, Italy and Spain were the sources of the acute and convalescent COVID-19 samples. The cDNA or gDNA used as material had been derived from T cells, B-cell-depleted T cells, or PBMCs.

The authors' processing: Cell counts per sample came from amplifying reference gene primers. Data came from immunoSEQ multiplex PCR; TCRdb stores just in-frame clones and leaves some out. V and J calls and clone size are those listed in that table; D and trimming were worked out from the DNA. This table has roughly 250,000 clones, about 80% appearing once. J lost 3 bases, V lost 1 base, and 12 bases had no gene match. The CDR3 length is 17 residues. CDR1 is SGHAT and CDR2 is FQNNGV in the germline V gene. The sample taken for sequencing was peripheral blood. This receptor was obtained from a woman aged 80 or older with acute or convalescent COVID-19. This chain uses TRBV11-2 with TRBJ2-7, with 7 bases identical to TRBD2. CDR3 bases: TGTGCCAGCAGCTTAGGCCCACTGCGCGGGAGTCGCTACGAGCAGTACTTC. Its translation is CASSLGPLRGSRYEQYF.